This TCR beta chain emerged from a study of beta chain features in type 1 diabetes. Study-level results: Type 1 diabetes patients had fewer VDJ junction insertions and more deletions. Patients' naive, central memory and Treg TCRB repertoires seemed closer to one another than those of healthy donors. A cDNA-based sequencing approach could over-represent cells with high TCR expression. There was a moderate but significant shortening of TCRB CDR3s in all four CD4+ subsets of Type 1 diabetes patients.

The isolated RNA, all of it, was reverse transcribed, so expressed TCRB transcripts were what got sequenced. TCRdb keeps only in-frame clones here, not all; method: immunoSEQ multiplex PCR. Among 600,000 or so clones listed, 11% to 15% were seen once. It was via CD45RO/CCR7/CD25/CD127/CD95/CD27 that CD4+ naive, central memory, regulatory and stem cell-like memory cells were sorted. Notes on this clone: What it binds is not known.

This CDR3 spans 14 amino acids. Looked up from germline, CDR1 is SGHTA and CDR2 is FQGNSA. J was trimmed by 0 bases and V by 8 bases; bases with no gene match: 6. The chain joins TRBV7-2 to TRBJ2-7; 8 bases align to TRBD2. The sequence derives from a man aged 18 to 30 with type 1 diabetes. The sequenced sample consisted of naive CD4+ T cells from blood. CDR3 sequence: CASRGGMSSYEQYF. CDR3 sequence (DNA): TGTGCCAGCCGGGGGGGCATGAGCTCCTACGAGCAGTACTTC. Full variable domain (missing parts from reference TRBV7-2 and TRBJ2-7): GAGVSQSPSNKVTEKGKDVELRCDPISGHTALYWYRQSLGQGLEFLIYFQGNSAPDKSGLPSDRFSAERTGGSVSTLTIQRTQQEDSAVYLCASRGGMSSYEQYFGPGTRLTVT.